This record covers a single TCR beta chain. Its antigen is currently not known. Base qualities are not provided; no much larger clone lies one nucleotide away. This specimen belongs to a study of long-term antiretroviral therapy in people with HIV (dated by TCRdb to 2022 to 2024). At the level of the whole study: Collection of the earliest samples took place about a decade ahead of the 2015 WHO recommendation for immediate ART, at a time when ART was typically delayed until CD4 counts fell. Of the 30 participants with HIV, about a dozen were female. No cross-contamination during QIAcube processing was seen in test extractions of a monoclonal T-cell line run alongside a few dozen polyclonal samples. A total of under 250 cryopreserved PBMC samples were contributed to the cohort by 30 adults with confirmed HIV infection, with samples collected serially over a mean of 6 years (range 1-12). Whether ART initiation and durable HIV suppression were associated with changes in peripheral blood TRB repertoire composition and diversity was tested in a retrospective serial study. Here is what the overall study found, with its caveats: Limited PBMC availability meant only the TCR beta chain was sequenced, without alpha chain pairing. CDR3 length ranges in HIV repertoires were narrower than in controls, and network structure suggested an antigen-experienced repertoire with only a slight naive shift after ART. The samples span the years 2004 to 2017, and the ART regimens used may be less effective than current regimens. At every time point, the repertoire was dominated by expanded TRB clones first identified before ART initiation, although this dominance fluctuated and, in many PLHIV, declined after ART. Starting ART was linked to a significant rise in TRB diversity, yet even with long-term ART the diversity remained significantly lower than in transplant donor controls. Because cell numbers in pre-ART samples were limited, unsorted PBMC were profiled instead of sorted CD4+ and CD8+ T cells. Inferences about post-ART repertoire changes were limited because no data were available on ART adherence, viral resistance or therapy changes.

The immunoSEQ hsTCRB v3.0 assay was used at survey level resolution to sequence the TRB variable region. The targeted TRB sequencing depth was roughly 40,000-55,000 T-cell genomes per sample. TRB libraries were pooled and sequenced on an Illumina MiSeq using a v3 150-cycle kit. Under the source paper's analysis protocol: Repertoire analysis was performed in R inside a reproducible Nextflow workflow that covered QC, data transformation and analysis. Custom analyses were implemented in LymphoSeq2, an R package for AIRR-Seq data exploration. A handful of samples that yielded fewer than 5000 total TRB sequences were excluded, so that about 200 HIV repertoires were analyzed. Among the 180 to 200 retained HIV repertoires, 55 to 65 were collected before ART initiation and roughly 130 were collected after ART initiation. Repertoires were downsampled to 5000 TRB nucleotide sequences, with summary statistics averaged over 100 downsampling iterations. TRB sequences were retained for analysis only if CDR3 regions of at least seven amino acids were present. A Shannon entropy-derived clonality score and the Gini coefficient were used to measure diversity. In the repertoire networks, any two of the top 5000 CDR3 amino acid sequences were linked whenever the two sequences differed by an edit distance of one. Antigen specificity groups and MHC restriction were predicted for TRB CDR3 amino acid sequences with GLIPH2. CDR3 amino acid sequences were matched against VDJdb and McPAS-TCR to flag known CMV, EBV, HIV or tissue antigen associations. Pre-ART, post-ART and control groups were compared with Wilcoxon signed-rank tests and Holm-Bonferroni correction. Not all clones reach the TCRdb copy of this immuneACCESS table, which keeps in-frame sequences only. Checked studies attribute under half of the gap to unresolved V genes and leave the rest unexplained. The V and J calls and clone size were taken over from that table, and D and trimming were inferred from the DNA. In all, the sample holds approximately 14,000 clones, and roughly 80% of those were seen once. Of the sample, 15% to 20% is held by the ten largest clones.

V ends up 6 bases short and J 8 bases short, with an unmatched junction base count of 6. From the cysteine through the phenylalanine, the CDR3 covers 12 amino acids. Of all the DNA, just the CDR3 is kept, 36 bases in frame from base 1. For CDR1 and CDR2, the germline V gene lists MNHNS and SASEGT. To be included, a participant needed at least one PBMC sample from before ART initiation plus at least two post-ART samples. Treatment was received in the United States of America by all participants with HIV. Before DNA extraction, cryopreserved samples containing about 0.95-10 million PBMC were thawed and washed. At the time of the earliest PBMC sample, participants with HIV were aged between about 20 and 54 years. PBMC samples from each participant spanned 1-4 timepoints before ART initiation and 2-8 timepoints after ART initiation, with a median of 7 samples. Serial HIV viral load, CD4+ T-cell count, ART history and demographic data were obtained for every participant. Genomic DNA was extracted from unsorted PBMC with a Qiagen kit on a QIAcube, with processing performed in batches of 12 samples.

The source is a man aged 40-49 years with HIV. Specimen: unsorted PBMCs, collected just before starting antiretroviral therapy. The rearranged segments are TRBV6-1 and TRBJ1-2, and TRBD1 aligns with 7 junction nucleotides. At the DNA level, the sequence is TGTGCCAGCAGCCCGACAGGGATCGGCTACACCTTC. Its coded protein is CASSPTGIGYTF.